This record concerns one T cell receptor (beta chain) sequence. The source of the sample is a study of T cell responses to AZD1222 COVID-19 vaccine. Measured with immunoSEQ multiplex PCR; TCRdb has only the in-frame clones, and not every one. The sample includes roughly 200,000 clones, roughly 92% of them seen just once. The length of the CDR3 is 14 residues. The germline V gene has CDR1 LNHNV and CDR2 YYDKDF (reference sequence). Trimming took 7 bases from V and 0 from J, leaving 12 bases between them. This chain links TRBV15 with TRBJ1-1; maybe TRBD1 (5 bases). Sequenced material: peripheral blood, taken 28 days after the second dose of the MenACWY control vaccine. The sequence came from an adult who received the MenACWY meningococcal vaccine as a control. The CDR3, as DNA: TGTGCCACCACCGGGACGGCGATGAACACTGAAGCTTTCTTT. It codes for CATTGTAMNTEAFF.